This entry lists 24 T cell receptor beta chains sequenced from one sample in a study of cytomegalovirus exposure and HLA in healthy donors. Only in-frame clones appear in the TCRdb table, and some are missing; sequencing was by immunoSEQ multiplex PCR. The data contain a few hundred thousand clones, around nine tenths of them singletons. Sequencing input: PBMCs. The receptors stem from a woman younger than 35 in good health and CMV-seronegative.

The rearrangement uses TRBV7-6 and TRBJ2-7; 10 nucleotides align to TRBD1. Germline assignment: CDR1 SGHVS and CDR2 FNYEAQ. Trimming removed 1 base from V and 4 bases from J; junction bases left unmatched: 7. The CDR3 length is 16 residues. The chain's CDR3 is CASSLEPRDRGYEQYF. The DNA for the CDR3 is TGTGCCAGCAGCTTAGAGCCCCGGGACAGGGGTTACGAGCAGTACTTC.

The V and J genes are TRBV18 and TRBJ1-3; possible D gene TRBD1, 6 bases. Germline CDR1 KGHSH, CDR2 LQKENI. The CDR3 contains 17 residues. Between the trimmed V and J ends, which lost 0 bases and 0 bases, there was a span of 12 bases. The CDR3 DNA reads TGTGCCAGCTCACCACCGGCAGGGGCCTACTCTGGAAACACCATATATTTT. This encodes CASSPPAGAYSGNTIYF.

This clone was counted once. The chain has TRBV10-3 and TRBJ1-5; maybe TRBD1 (6 bases). V lost 6 bases, J lost 6 bases, and 12 bases lay in between. The CDR3 is 13 amino acids. The germline V gene has CDR1 ENHRY and CDR2 SYGVKD. CDR3 in DNA: TGTGCCATCAGGGGGGGGCTTGGTCAGCCCCAGCATTTT. It is translated as CAIRGGLGQPQHF.

The V and J genes are TRBV28 and TRBJ1-2, with 11 bases matching TRBD1. This CDR3 contains 16 residues. V shed 1 base, J shed 5 bases, and the junction held 6 bases outside the gene matches. Germline V gives CDR1 MDHEN, CDR2 SYDVKM. The chain's CDR3 is CASSLSSGQGAYGYTF. The CDR3 nucleotides are TGTGCCAGCAGTTTATCCTCAGGACAGGGGGCGTATGGCTACACCTTC.

This clone occurred a few times. The gene calls are TRBV9 and TRBJ1-1; D is undetermined. Germline CDR1 reads SGDLS; CDR2 reads YYNGEE. Trimming shortened V by 0 bases and J by 4 bases, and 7 bases separated the two germline ends. This CDR3 contains 13 residues. The CDR3 sequence is CASSVAHGTEAFF. CDR3 DNA sequence: TGTGCCAGCAGCGTAGCTCACGGCACTGAAGCTTTCTTT.

This sequence joins TRBV28 and TRBJ2-5; 11 bases map to TRBD2. The CDR3 is 15 residues long. The V gene end was trimmed by 9 bases and the J gene end by 5 bases; junction bases not matched to a gene: 11. Germline V gene sequence: CDR1 MDHEN, CDR2 SYDVKM. CDR3: CASKLLAGGEETQYF. The CDR3, as DNA: TGTGCCAGTAAACTCCTAGCGGGAGGAGAGGAGACCCAGTACTTC. Using reference TRBV28 and TRBJ2-5 for the parts outside the CDR3, the full variable domain is DVKVTQSSRYLVKRTGEKVFLECVQDMDHENMFWYRQDPGLGLRLIYFSYDVKMKEKGDIPEGYSVSREKKERFSLILESASTNQTSMYLCASKLLAGGEETQYFGPGTRLLVL.

The chain links TRBV10-3 to TRBJ2-5; the match to TRBD1 covers 10 bases. The CDR3 totals 15 residues. Germline loops: CDR1 ENHRY, CDR2 SYGVKD. V shed 0 bases and J 4 bases; nucleotides not matched to a gene: 2. This CDR3 is CAISESWTGGETQYF. The CDR3 DNA sequence: TGTGCCATCAGTGAGTCCTGGACAGGGGGAGAGACCCAGTACTTC.

The V call is TRBV28, the J call TRBJ1-1; D is uncertain. V was shortened by 2 bases and J by 3 bases, with 4 bases between the two germline ends. The V gene's germline CDR1 is MDHEN and CDR2 SYDVKM. This CDR3 spans 12 amino acids. As DNA, the CDR3 is TGTGCCAGCAGTTTAATCTACACTGAAGCTTTCTTT. It translates to CASSLIYTEAFF.

This clone was seen a handful of times. The gene calls are TRBV7-8 and TRBJ1-1, with a possible D match to TRBD1 (6 bases). The CDR3 is 15 residues long. The germline V gene encodes CDR1 SGHVS and CDR2 FQNEAQ. V gave up 1 base and J gave up 3 bases, with 12 bases separating them. CDR3 amino acids: CASSLGRGRYTEAFF. The CDR3 DNA is TGTGCCAGCAGCTTAGGGCGGGGGCGTTACACTGAAGCTTTCTTT.

The chain is built from TRBV6-1 and TRBJ1-1, with 9 positions matching TRBD1. The trim removed 4 bases at V and 5 bases at J, leaving 8 bases unmatched. The CDR3 runs 15 residues. CDR1 is MNHNS and CDR2 is SASEGT in the germline V gene. This CDR3 is CASSGGRTGVTEAFF. For the CDR3, the DNA is TGTGCCAGCAGTGGGGGGAGGACAGGGGTTACTGAAGCTTTCTTT.

The chain carries TRBV12-5 and TRBJ2-7; maybe TRBD1 (6 bases). The germline V and J ends were trimmed by 6 bases and 3 bases, with 12 bases remaining between them. Germline V gene data show CDR1 as LGHNT and CDR2 as FRNRAP. This CDR3 is 13 amino acids long. Written as DNA, the CDR3 is TGTGCTAGTGGCAGGGGTAATGTCTACGAGCAGTACTTC. This translates into CASGRGNVYEQYF.

The chain is built from TRBV6-1 and TRBJ1-3; D might be TRBD1 (6 bases). CDR3 length equals 17 residues. The V gene's germline CDR1 is MNHNS and CDR2 SASEGT. The germline V and J ends were trimmed by 2 bases and 0 bases, with 14 bases remaining between them. CDR3 nucleotide sequence: TGTGCCAGCAGTGAAAGGCGGGGGCTTTACTCTGGAAACACCATATATTTT. This encodes CASSERRGLYSGNTIYF.

This chain joins TRBV28 and TRBJ1-1, with a possible D match to TRBD1 (5 bases). The CDR3 has 11 residues. The germline gives CDR1 MDHEN, CDR2 SYDVKM. Trimming shortened V by 3 bases and J by 10 bases, and 9 bases separated the two germline ends. For the CDR3, the DNA is TGTGCCAGCAGTTTCAAGGGGCCAGCTTTCTTT. It yields the protein CASSFKGPAFF. Full variable domain (outside the CDR3, taken from reference TRBV28 and TRBJ1-1): DVKVTQSSRYLVKRTGEKVFLECVQDMDHENMFWYRQDPGLGLRLIYFSYDVKMKEKGDIPEGYSVSREKKERFSLILESASTNQTSMYLCASSFKGPAFFGQGTRLTVV.

This clone was recorded only once. This chain joins TRBV7-2 and TRBJ2-7; 9 bases are a match to TRBD1. Germline V gene data show CDR1 as SGHTA and CDR2 as FQGNSA. This CDR3 spans 15 amino acids. V dropped 3 bases and J dropped 2; count of bases not matched to a gene: 5. For the CDR3, the DNA is TGTGCCAGCAGCTTCTTCGACAGGGGGACCTACGAGCAGTACTTC. It yields the protein CASSFFDRGTYEQYF.

The chain combines TRBV9 with TRBJ2-1; D is unclear. V was pared by 3 bases and J by 7 bases, with 17 bases between. Germline values: CDR1 SGDLS, CDR2 YYNGEE. The CDR3 has 15 residues. The CDR3 region has the DNA TGTGCCAGCAGCGGACAATCCCCTTTATTTAATGAGCAGTTCTTC. This gives the protein CASSGQSPLFNEQFF. Full variable domain (missing parts from reference TRBV9 and TRBJ2-1): DSGVTQTPKHLITATGQRVTLRCSPRSGDLSVYWYQQSLDQGLQFLIQYYNGEERAKGNILERFSAQQFPDLHSELNLSSLELGDSALYFCASSGQSPLFNEQFFGPGTRLTVL.

This chain joins TRBV4-1 and TRBJ2-7, with D perhaps matching TRBD2 (6 bases). This CDR3 spans 16 amino acids. Trimming cost V 2 bases and J 0 bases, with 14 bases left between them. Per germline, CDR1 MGHRA and CDR2 YSYEKL. CDR3 DNA sequence: TGCGCCAGCAGCCAAAGGATGGTCGGGGGCTCCTACGAGCAGTACTTC. Its translation: CASSQRMVGGSYEQYF.

The chain employs TRBV5-6 and TRBJ1-2; TRBD1 agrees at 9 bases. CDR1 is SGHDT, CDR2 YYEEEE, per germline. Trimming took 1 base from V and 3 from J; bases not matched to a gene: 4. This CDR3 contains 15 residues. The CDR3, as DNA: TGTGCCAGCAGCTTGTACGGACAGGGGTACTATGGCTACACCTTC. This sequence encodes CASSLYGQGYYGYTF.

The chain uses TRBV6-1 and TRBJ2-2; TRBD2 matches 13 bases. With V trimmed by 4 bases and J by 6 bases, 14 bases remained unmatched. Germline CDR1 and CDR2: MNHNS and SASEGT. The CDR3 has 19 amino acids. The chain's CDR3 is CASSGKPGLAGKGSGELFF. The CDR3 nucleotides read TGTGCCAGCAGTGGAAAACCGGGACTAGCGGGAAAGGGGTCCGGGGAGCTGTTTTTT.

J is TRBJ2-7 and V is TRBV6-6, with 7 positions matching TRBD1. Trimming took 2 bases from V and 6 from J; bases not matched to a gene: 1. The CDR3 is 12 residues long. CDR1 and CDR2 from the germline V gene are MNHNY and SVGAGI (reference sequence). In DNA form, the CDR3 reads TGTGCCAGCAGTTACACAGGGGTCGAGCAGTACTTC. Translating it yields CASSYTGVEQYF.

V gene TRBV5-1 combines with J gene TRBJ2-1; D remains ambiguous. The CDR3 runs to 12 residues. Germline CDR1 is SGHRS and CDR2 is YFSETQ. The V gene lost 2 bases and the J gene lost 2 bases, with 2 bases spanning the gap. The CDR3 nucleotides are TGCGCCAGCAGCTTTACCTACAATGAGCAGTTCTTC. Translating gives CASSFTYNEQFF.

This clone occurred once. This chain links TRBV7-6 with TRBJ2-1, with 14 bases identical to TRBD2. This CDR3 has 16 residues. CDR1 SGHVS and CDR2 FNYEAQ come from the germline V gene. Trimming cost V 5 bases and J 7 bases; bases outside gene matches: 7. The CDR3 loop is CASSPKGLAGANEQFF. CDR3 DNA sequence: TGTGCCAGCAGCCCCAAGGGACTAGCGGGAGCAAATGAGCAGTTCTTC.

The chain uses TRBV7-2 and TRBJ2-7, with D hard to call. V lost 7 bases, J lost 4 bases, and 8 bases lay in between. There are 11 residues in the CDR3. Per germline, CDR1 SGHTA and CDR2 FQGNSA. Here the CDR3 reads CASNPRYEQYF. The CDR3 DNA reads as TGTGCCAGCAACCCCCGGTACGAGCAGTACTTC.

This sequence joins TRBV30 and TRBJ2-2; TRBD2 agrees at 8 bases. The junction had 6 bases not matched to a gene; V was cut back by 3 bases and J by 0 bases. Per germline, CDR1 GTSNPN and CDR2 SVGIG (reference sequence). This CDR3 comprises 16 residues. In DNA, the CDR3 is TGTGCCTGGAGGGTCCCGGGACTAGCGAACACCGGGGAGCTGTTTTTT. Translation gives CAWRVPGLANTGELFF.

V usage is TRBV30 and J usage is TRBJ1-1; D call uncertain. This CDR3 contains 13 residues. In germline, CDR1 is GTSNPN, CDR2 SVGIG (reference sequence). The V gene lost 2 bases and the J gene lost 5 bases, with 12 bases spanning the gap. The CDR3 DNA sequence: TGTGCCTGGAGTCGTTCGGGTTATACTGAAGCTTTCTTT. Translation gives CAWSRSGYTEAFF.